These 19 T cell receptor beta chains originate from one sample sequenced in a study of regulatory T cells in long-lasting Graves disease. iRepertoire HTBI primers and Arm-PCR of CDR3 regions built TCR beta libraries. TCRdb reprocessed the multiplex PCR reads with MiXCR, giving one entry per CDR3 protein. Of some 370,000 distinct CDR3 sequences listed, approximately 10% are singletons. The time point here: newly diagnosed GD, antithyroid drugs for less than 3 months. With RNA extracted from PBMCs as input, the TCR library was made. In addition, the sample was reused for a study of T cells in Graves' hyperthyroidism and ophthalmopathy.

The input for sequencing was peripheral blood mononuclear cells (PBMCs), taken at new diagnosis, from a patient treated with antithyroid drugs. The receptor set was obtained from a woman aged 18-29 years with Graves disease.

This clonotype was seen repeatedly, ten times or more. This rearrangement joins TRBV7-8 to TRBJ2-3, with D perhaps being TRBD1 or TRBD2 (5 bases each). The CDR3 totals 15 residues. Trimming took off 1 base at V and 8 bases at J, with 16 bases between the two ends. Germline lookup yields CDR1 SGHVS and CDR2 FQNEAQ. CDR3 sequence (DNA): TGTGCCAGCAGCTTAGGATGGGACCCAAGATTTACGCAGTATTTT. Translated, it gives CASSLGWDPRFTQYF.

This chain uses TRBV6-2 or TRBV6-3 with TRBJ2-1, with D tentatively TRBD1 or TRBD2 (5 bases each). Deletions cut 0 bases from V and 9 bases from J, with 12 bases between. The CDR3 contains 14 residues. The germline CDR1 and CDR2 sequences are MNHEY and SVGEGT. CDR3 nucleotide sequence: TGTGCCAGCAGTTACTCGGGGGAGAGCGGTGAGCAGTTCTTC. Translation: CASSYSGESGEQFF.

The table lists this clonotype with many counts. The rearrangement joins TRBV24-1 to TRBJ2-1; D is possibly TRBD1 (5 bases). There are 16 residues in the CDR3. V was clipped by 1 base and J by 9 bases, with 18 bases between them. Germline V gene data show CDR1 as KGHDR and CDR2 as SFDVKD. The CDR3 is CATSDFGAGWTGEQFF. The CDR3 DNA is TGTGCCACCAGTGATTTTGGGGCAGGGTGGACGGGTGAGCAGTTCTTC.

In its sample, this clonotype was seen a few times. V and J are TRBV4-3 and TRBJ2-1; a weak D match, TRBD2 (6 bases). Trimming pared 1 base from V and 9 bases from J, leaving 22 bases between. Looked up from germline, CDR1 is LGHNA and CDR2 is YSLEER. This CDR3 comprises 17 residues. The CDR3 spells CASSQGLVPPTEGEQFF. The DNA for the CDR3 is TGCGCCAGCAGCCAAGGGCTTGTACCCCCGACGGAGGGTGAGCAGTTCTTC.

This clonotype was seen ten or more times. V gene TRBV7-6 combines with J gene TRBJ1-4; no clear D gene. Germline CDR1 is SGHVS and CDR2 is FNYEAQ. This CDR3 comprises 14 residues. Trimming removed 0 bases at V and 10 bases at J, with 12 bases between. CDR3 residues: CASSLAPFAVKLFF. The CDR3, as DNA: TGTGCCAGCAGCTTAGCACCCTTCGCGGTAAAACTGTTTTTT.

This clonotype was counted at least ten times. The V gene is TRBV19, the J gene TRBJ1-5, with TRBD1 identical over 8 bases. Germline V gene data show CDR1 as LNHDA and CDR2 as SQIVND (reference sequence). This CDR3 is built from 19 residues. J was trimmed by 5 bases and V by 5 bases; bases with no gene match: 20. The CDR3 sequence is CASSFPPGTGGGWHQPQHF. For the CDR3, the DNA is TGTGCCAGTAGTTTTCCCCCCGGGACAGGAGGCGGATGGCATCAGCCCCAGCATTTT.

This clonotype was found many times. V usage is TRBV12-3 or TRBV12-4 and J usage is TRBJ1-5; maybe TRBD1 (5 bases). CDR3 length equals 15 residues. Trimming took off 1 base at V and 7 bases at J, with 14 bases between the two ends. CDR3 region: CASSLEWGSEQPQHF. The CDR3 DNA is TGTGCCAGCAGTTTAGAGTGGGGCTCAGAGCAGCCCCAGCATTTT.

The rearrangement uses TRBV2 and TRBJ2-6; possibly TRBD1 for D (6 bases). The germline CDR1 and CDR2 sequences are SNHLY and FYNNEI. The V end was cut by 6 bases, the J end by 4 bases, with 10 bases between. This CDR3 has 14 amino acids. CDR3 residues: CASRDRPGANVLTF. The CDR3 DNA sequence: TGTGCCAGCAGAGACAGGCCCGGGGCCAACGTCCTGACTTTC.

This clonotype has a handful of counts. V is TRBV5-6 and J is TRBJ2-2; a possible D gene is TRBD2 (7 bases). CDR1 is SGHDT, CDR2 YYEEEE, per germline. V gave up 7 bases and J gave up 4 bases, with 14 bases separating them. This CDR3 region has 14 residues. Here the CDR3 reads CASGRGGGTGELFF. CDR3 in DNA: TGTGCCAGCGGGAGGGGAGGGGGCACCGGGGAGCTGTTTTTT.

This clonotype was seen at least ten times. This rearrangement joins TRBV25-1 to TRBJ2-3, with 8 bases that match TRBD1. V was clipped by 3 bases and J by 6 bases; unmatched bases: 11. Germline V gene data show CDR1 as MGHDK and CDR2 as SYGVNS. The CDR3 consists of 16 residues. The CDR3 nucleotides read TGTGCCAGCAGTGACCCCCTTGGGCAGGGGGCGGATACGCAGTATTTT. Translated: CASSDPLGQGADTQYF.

This clonotype showed up many times. This sequence joins TRBV12-3 or TRBV12-4 and TRBJ1-5, with a possible D match to TRBD1 (6 bases). V dropped 0 bases and J dropped 7 bases, with 10 bases sitting between them. The CDR3 length is 14 residues. CDR3 sequence reads: CASSLARTGQPQHF. The CDR3 nucleotides are TGTGCCAGCAGTTTAGCCCGTACAGGGCAGCCCCAGCATTTT.

For this clonotype: The junction does not match germline at one end; this may be a read error. The rearrangement joins TRBV6-1 to TRBJ1-1; no clear D. Per the germline V gene, CDR1 is MNHNS and CDR2 is SASEGT. This CDR3 has 15 residues. CDR3 in amino acids: CASEIRRGRNPEAFF. The CDR3 region has the DNA TGTGCCAGCGAGATTCGGAGAGGAAGGAACCCTGAAGCTTTCTTT.

Only a few counts were recorded for this clonotype. The chain's CDR3 is CASKSWAGDTWDTQYF. The DNA of the CDR3 is TGTGCCAGCAAGAGTTGGGCGGGAGACACTTGGGATACGCAGTATTTT. The chain uses TRBV6-4 and TRBJ2-3; TRBD2 aligns across 7 bases. The trim removed 7 bases at V and 6 bases at J, leaving 16 bases unmatched. The CDR3 runs to 16 residues. CDR1 and CDR2 (germline): MRHNA, SNTAGT.

This clonotype was counted ten times or more. The chain carries TRBV6-2 or TRBV6-3 and TRBJ2-4, with 7 bases identical to TRBD1. J gave up 4 bases and V 5 bases, and 17 bases lay outside the gene matches. This CDR3 has 18 amino acids. Germline V CDR1 and CDR2: MNHEY, SVGEGT. CDR3 protein: CASSPRLGNGTEKNIQYF. The CDR3 coding sequence is TGTGCCAGCAGTCCCCGCCTAGGGAACGGGACAGAAAAAAACATTCAGTACTTC.

Comment on this clonotype: It may be a read error: a sequence one base away is much more abundant. In nucleotides, the CDR3 is TGCGCCGGCAGCCCCTACGGGGGGCCTTACGAGCAGTACTTC. This gives the protein CAGSPYGGPYEQYF. The rearrangement joins TRBV4-3 to TRBJ2-7; D might be TRBD2 (7 bases). The CDR3 is 14 amino acids. Looked up from germline, CDR1 is LGHNA and CDR2 is YSLEER.

This clonotype has a count of ten or more. CDR3 DNA: TGTGCCAGCAGCGGACAGGGTAACATTCAGTACTTC. Amino acid sequence: CASSGQGNIQYF. V gene TRBV6-1 combines with J gene TRBJ2-4; 8 bases fit TRBD1. In germline, CDR1 is MNHNS, CDR2 SASEGT. V lost 6 bases and J lost 7; bases outside the gene matches: 2. The CDR3 is 12 residues long.

This clonotype was detected ten times or more. The chain recombines TRBV28 with TRBJ2-3; no clear D gene. The V end was cut by 3 bases, the J end by 3 bases, with 7 bases between. The V gene's germline CDR1 is MDHEN and CDR2 SYDVKM. The CDR3 is 13 residues long. CDR3 DNA: TGTGCCAGCAGTTTCCGCTTAACAGATACGCAGTATTTT. Translating it yields CASSFRLTDTQYF.

This clonotype was seen repeatedly, ten times or more. The chain employs TRBV12-3 or TRBV12-4 and TRBJ1-1, with 8 bases identical to TRBD1. The CDR3 is made up of 15 amino acids. Trimming at V came to 4 bases and at J to 2 bases, leaving 6 bases not matched to a gene. As DNA, the CDR3 is TGTGCCAGCAGTTCCCCCGGGACAGGAAACACTGAAGCTTTCTTT. This codes for CASSSPGTGNTEAFF.

This clonotype was observed at least ten times. The chain couples TRBV12-3 or TRBV12-4 to TRBJ1-1; D may be TRBD1 (6 bases). This CDR3 is 13 amino acids long. The V end lost 5 bases, the J end lost 9 bases, and 16 bases lay between the germline ends. This CDR3 reads CASSMGAGRQAFF. The DNA for the CDR3 is TGTGCCAGCAGTATGGGGGCGGGACGCCAAGCTTTCTTT.